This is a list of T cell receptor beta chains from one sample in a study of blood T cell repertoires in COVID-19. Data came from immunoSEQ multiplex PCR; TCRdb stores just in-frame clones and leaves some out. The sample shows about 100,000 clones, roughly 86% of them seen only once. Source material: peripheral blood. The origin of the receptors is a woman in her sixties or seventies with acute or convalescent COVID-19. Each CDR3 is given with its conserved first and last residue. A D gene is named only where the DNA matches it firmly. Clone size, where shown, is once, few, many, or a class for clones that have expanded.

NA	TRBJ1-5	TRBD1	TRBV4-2	TGTGCCAGCAGCCAGCCGGGACAGAACCAGCCCCAGCATTTT	CASSQPGQNQPQHF
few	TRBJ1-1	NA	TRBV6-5	TGTGCCAGCAGTTACTTCGGAGCGAACACTGAAGCTTTCTTT	CASSYFGANTEAFF
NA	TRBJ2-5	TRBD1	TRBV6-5	TGTGCAACGACAGGGGATGGAAGGGAGACCCAGTACTTC	CATTGDGRETQYF
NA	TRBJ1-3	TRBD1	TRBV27	TGTGCCAGCAGTTTAAGGGGGTCAAGGACAGGGTCTTCTGGAAACACCATATATTTT	CASSLRGSRTGSSGNTIYF
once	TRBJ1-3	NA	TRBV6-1	TGTGCCAGCAGTGAAGAATGGAGAGGAAACACCATATATTTT	CASSEEWRGNTIYF
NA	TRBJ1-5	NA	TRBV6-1	TGTGCCAGCAGTGAACAGGGGTTCGGTCAGCCCCAGCATTTT	CASSEQGFGQPQHF
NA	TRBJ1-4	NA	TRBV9	TGTGCCAGCAGCGTATCGGTAACTAATGAAAAACTGTTTTTT	CASSVSVTNEKLFF
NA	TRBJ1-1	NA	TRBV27	TGTGCCAGCACCTCTAGCGTGAACACTGAAGCTTTCTTT	CASTSSVNTEAFF
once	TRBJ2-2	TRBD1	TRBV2	TGTGCCAGCAGCCTCCTTGGGACAGGGGGCAAGAGCGGGGAGCTGTTTTTT	CASSLLGTGGKSGELFF
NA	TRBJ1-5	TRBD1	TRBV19	TGTGCCACCACCAAAAACAGGGGCATCCATAGCAATCAGCCCCAGCATTTT	CATTKNRGIHSNQPQHF
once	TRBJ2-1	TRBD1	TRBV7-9	TGTGCCAGCAGCTTGACAGGGTTCGAAAATGAGCAGTTCTTC	CASSLTGFENEQFF
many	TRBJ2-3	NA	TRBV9	TGTGCCAGCAGCGGGTCGGCTAGCGCAACAGATACGCAGTATTTT	CASSGSASATDTQYF
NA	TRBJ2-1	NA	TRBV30	TGTGCCTGGAGAAGGGGCAATGAGCAGTTCTTC	CAWRRGNEQFF
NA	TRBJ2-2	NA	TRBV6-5	TGTGCCAGCACTAACTGGGGGGTCACCGGGGAGCTGTTTTTT	CASTNWGVTGELFF
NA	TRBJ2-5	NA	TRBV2	TGTGCCAGCAGTGAGGTCAGGGGCTATAAGACCCAGTACTTC	CASSEVRGYKTQYF
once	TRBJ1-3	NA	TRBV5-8	TGTGCCAGCAGCTTGGGACAGTTACATGGAAACACCATATATTTT	CASSLGQLHGNTIYF
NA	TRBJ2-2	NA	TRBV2	TGTGCCAGCTCTACTAGTAACACCGGGGAGCTGTTTTTT	CASSTSNTGELFF
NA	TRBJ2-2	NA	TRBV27	TGTGCCAGCAATTTATCACCTTTTGGAGCACGGACCGGGGAGCTGTTTTTT	CASNLSPFGARTGELFF
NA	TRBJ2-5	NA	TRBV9	TGTGCCAGCAGCGTAGCTGGGCACCAAGAGACCCAGTACTTC	CASSVAGHQETQYF
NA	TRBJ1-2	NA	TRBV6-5	TGTGCCAGCAAATGGAGCCTAACGGGGGACTATGGCTACACCTTC	CASKWSLTGDYGYTF
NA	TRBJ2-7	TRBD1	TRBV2	TGTGCCAGCAGCTATCGACAGGGGGCAACGTACGAGCAGTACTTC	CASSYRQGATYEQYF
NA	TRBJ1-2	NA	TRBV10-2	TGCGCCAGCAGCCAACAGGGAAACTATGGCTACACCTTC	CASSQQGNYGYTF
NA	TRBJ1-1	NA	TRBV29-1	TGCAGCGTACCCGAGCTTGGGAACACTGAAGCTTTCTTT	CSVPELGNTEAFF
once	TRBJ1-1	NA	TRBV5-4	TGTGCCAGCAGCTTAAGAGGGCCGGACACTGAAGCTTTCTTT	CASSLRGPDTEAFF
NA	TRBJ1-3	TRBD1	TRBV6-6	TGTGCCAGCAGTGTAGGACAGGGGAGGGGAAACACCATATATTTT	CASSVGQGRGNTIYF